This T cell receptor (beta chain) was obtained from a study of T cells in Graves' hyperthyroidism and ophthalmopathy. Study-wide background: Staff took peripheral blood when the initial diagnosis was made, before any treatment began. Study-wide points: In validation, the model predicted ophthalmopathy. These predictions came a median roughly 7.1 months before onset.

Per germline, CDR1 SGHTA and CDR2 FQGNSA. Deletions cut 2 bases from V and 3 bases from J, with 11 bases between. This CDR3 is built from 14 residues. TCR beta CDR3 sequences were amplified from RNA transcripts. HTBI primers were employed in a first-round RT-PCR of the TCR CDR3. TCRdb reanalysed the multiplex PCR reads using MiXCR and keeps one entry per CDR3 protein. The sample lists approximately 600,000 distinct CDR3 sequences; 14% were seen once. This clonotype was recorded at least ten times. Antigen: not known. The material sequenced was blood. The clonotype comes from a woman aged 30 to 39 with Graves' hyperthyroidism that later progressed to Graves' ophthalmopathy. This chain links TRBV7-2 with TRBJ2-7, with D possibly being TRBD1 (5 bases). The CDR3, as DNA: TGTGCCAGCAGCTTAAATTCAAGGGGCTACGAGCAGTACTTC. It is translated as CASSLNSRGYEQYF.